This TCR beta chain was observed in a study of blood T cell repertoires in COVID-19. Profiling relied on immunoSEQ multiplex PCR, and the TCRdb table lists in-frame clones only, not all of them. The repertoire holds about 61,000 clones, about 80% seen once, with approximately 21% in the top ten. The CDR3 extends over 14 amino acids. CDR1 MNHEY and CDR2 SVGAGI come from the germline V gene. The germline V and J ends were trimmed by 2 bases and 2 bases, with 10 bases remaining between them. The source of this sequence is a man at least 80 years old with active or convalescent COVID-19. V gene TRBV6-5 combines with J gene TRBJ2-7; D may be TRBD1 (5 bases). The sample consisted of peripheral blood. In nucleotides, the CDR3 is TGTGCCAGCAGTTACGGTACAGGTCCCTACGAGCAGTACTTC. It is translated as CASSYGTGPYEQYF.